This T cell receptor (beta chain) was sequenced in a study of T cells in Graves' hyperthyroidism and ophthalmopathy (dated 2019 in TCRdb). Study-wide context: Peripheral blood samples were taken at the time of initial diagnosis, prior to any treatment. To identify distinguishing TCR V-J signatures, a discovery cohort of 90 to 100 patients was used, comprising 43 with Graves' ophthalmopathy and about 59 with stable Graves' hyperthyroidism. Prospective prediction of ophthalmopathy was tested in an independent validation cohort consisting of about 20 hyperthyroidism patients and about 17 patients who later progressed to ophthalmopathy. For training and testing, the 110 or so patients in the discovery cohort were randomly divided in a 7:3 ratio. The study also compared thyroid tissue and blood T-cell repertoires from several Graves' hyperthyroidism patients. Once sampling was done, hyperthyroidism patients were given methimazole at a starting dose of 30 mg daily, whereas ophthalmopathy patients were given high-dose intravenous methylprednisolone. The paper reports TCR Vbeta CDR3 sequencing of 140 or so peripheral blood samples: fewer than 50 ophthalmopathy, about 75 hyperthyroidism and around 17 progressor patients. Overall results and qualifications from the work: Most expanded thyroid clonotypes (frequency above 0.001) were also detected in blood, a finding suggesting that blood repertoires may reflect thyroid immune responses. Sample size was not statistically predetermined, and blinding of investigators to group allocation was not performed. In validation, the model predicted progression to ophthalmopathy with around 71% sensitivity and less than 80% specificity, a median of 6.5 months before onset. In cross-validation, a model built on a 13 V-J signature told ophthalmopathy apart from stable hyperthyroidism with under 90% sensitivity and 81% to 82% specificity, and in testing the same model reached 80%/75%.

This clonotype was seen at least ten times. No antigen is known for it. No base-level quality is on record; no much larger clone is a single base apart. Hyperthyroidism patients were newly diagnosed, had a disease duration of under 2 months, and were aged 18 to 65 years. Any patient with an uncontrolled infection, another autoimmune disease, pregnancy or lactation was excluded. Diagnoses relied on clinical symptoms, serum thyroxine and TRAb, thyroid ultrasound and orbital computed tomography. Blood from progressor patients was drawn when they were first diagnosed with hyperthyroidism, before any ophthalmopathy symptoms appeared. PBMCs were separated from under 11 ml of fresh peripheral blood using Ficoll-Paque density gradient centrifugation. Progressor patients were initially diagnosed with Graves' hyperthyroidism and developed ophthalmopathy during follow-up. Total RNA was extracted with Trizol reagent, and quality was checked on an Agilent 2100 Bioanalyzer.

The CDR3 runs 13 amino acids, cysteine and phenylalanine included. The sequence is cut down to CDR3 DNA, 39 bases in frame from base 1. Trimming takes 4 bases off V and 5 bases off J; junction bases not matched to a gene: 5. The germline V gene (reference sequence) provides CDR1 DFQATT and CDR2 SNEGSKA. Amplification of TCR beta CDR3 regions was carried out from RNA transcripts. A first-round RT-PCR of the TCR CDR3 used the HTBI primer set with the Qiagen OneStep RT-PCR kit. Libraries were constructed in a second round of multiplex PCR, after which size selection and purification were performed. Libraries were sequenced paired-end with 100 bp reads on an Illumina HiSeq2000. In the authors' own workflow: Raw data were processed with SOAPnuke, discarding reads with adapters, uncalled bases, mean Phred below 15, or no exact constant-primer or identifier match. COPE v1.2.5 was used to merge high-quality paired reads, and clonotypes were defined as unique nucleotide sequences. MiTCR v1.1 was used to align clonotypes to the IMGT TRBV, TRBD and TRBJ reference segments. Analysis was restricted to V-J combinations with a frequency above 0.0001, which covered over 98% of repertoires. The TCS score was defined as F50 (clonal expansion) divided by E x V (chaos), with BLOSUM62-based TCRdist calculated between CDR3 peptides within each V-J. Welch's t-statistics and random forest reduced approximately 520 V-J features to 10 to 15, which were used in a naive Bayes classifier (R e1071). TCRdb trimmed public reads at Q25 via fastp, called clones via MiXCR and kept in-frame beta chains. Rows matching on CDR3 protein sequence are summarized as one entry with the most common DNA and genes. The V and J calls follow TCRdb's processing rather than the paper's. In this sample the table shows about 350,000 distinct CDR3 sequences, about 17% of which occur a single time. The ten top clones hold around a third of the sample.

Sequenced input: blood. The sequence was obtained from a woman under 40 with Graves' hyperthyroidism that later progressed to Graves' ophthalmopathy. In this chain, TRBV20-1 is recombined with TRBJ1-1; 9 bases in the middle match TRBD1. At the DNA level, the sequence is TGCAGTGCTAAGGACAGGGGATATACTGAAGCTTTCTTT. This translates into CSAKDRGYTEAFF.